Each of the 26 T cell receptor beta chains below was sequenced from the same sample in a study of response to subunit inactivated influenza vaccine. Via MiXCR, TCRdb re-called the RT-PCR reads, giving one row per CDR3 protein. The sample has hundreds of thousands of distinct CDR3 sequences, roughly 12% seen once. This material consisted of PBMCs from blood, taken on the day of vaccination. These receptors were obtained from a man between 50 and 59 years old who received an inactivated influenza vaccine.

This clonotype was recorded at least ten times. This chain links TRBV12-3 or TRBV12-4 with TRBJ2-1; D is perhaps TRBD1 (5 bases). The V end lost 4 bases, the J end lost 4 bases, and 8 bases lay between the germline ends. The CDR3 is 13 residues long. The CDR3 region is CASSSQAYNEQFF. The CDR3 DNA follows: TGTGCCAGCAGTTCACAGGCTTACAATGAGCAGTTCTTC.

The chain recombines TRBV11-2 with TRBJ2-1; D unclear. This CDR3 region has 13 residues. V lost 2 bases, J lost 4 bases, and 6 bases lay in between. Germline values: CDR1 SGHAT, CDR2 FQNNGV. CDR3 amino acids: CASSLPQYNEQFF. DNA of the CDR3: TGTGCCAGCAGCTTACCACAGTACAATGAGCAGTTCTTC.

There are a few counts of this clonotype. The rearrangement joins TRBV5-1 to TRBJ2-7; D is possibly TRBD2 (6 bases). The germline V and J ends were trimmed by 3 bases and 2 bases, with 18 bases remaining between them. CDR1 SGHRS and CDR2 YFSETQ come from the germline V gene. The CDR3 runs to 16 residues. In DNA, the CDR3 is TGCGCCAGCAGCTATGGGGGGACGACGAACACCTACGAGCAGTACTTC. It codes for CASSYGGTTNTYEQYF.

The chain is built from TRBV9 and TRBJ2-4; 8 bases fit TRBD1. This CDR3 region has 20 residues. Germline trimming cut 4 bases from V and 5 bases from J; bases unmatched to any gene: 23. CDR1 SGDLS and CDR2 YYNGEE come from the germline V gene. This CDR3 reads CASSIDGTGQRSQRENIQYF. CDR3 nucleotide sequence: TGTGCCAGCAGCATAGACGGGACAGGTCAAAGAAGCCAGCGGGAAAACATTCAGTACTTC. Variable domain in full (rest from reference TRBV9 and TRBJ2-4): DSGVTQTPKHLITATGQRVTLRCSPRSGDLSVYWYQQSLDQGLQFLIQYYNGEERAKGNILERFSAQQFPDLHSELNLSSLELGDSALYFCASSIDGTGQRSQRENIQYFGAGTRLSVL.

Only a few counts were recorded for this clonotype. Here the CDR3 DNA reads TGCAGCGTTGAGGCAGGGCTCCCCTACGAGCAGTACTTC. This translates into CSVEAGLPYEQYF. The genes are TRBV29-1 and TRBJ2-7; maybe TRBD1 (5 bases). This CDR3 is 13 amino acids long. V lost 3 bases, J lost 2 bases, and 11 bases lay in between. CDR1 is SQVTM and CDR2 is ANQGSEA in the germline V gene.

The table lists this clonotype with many counts. This chain joins TRBV12-3 or TRBV12-4 and TRBJ2-7, with D perhaps given as TRBD1 or TRBD2 (5 bases each). V was shortened by 6 bases and J by 2 bases, with 11 bases between the two germline ends. CDR3 size: 13 residues. In nucleotides, the CDR3 is TGTGCCAGCAGGGGGACGTTGACCTACGAGCAGTACTTC. It specifies CASRGTLTYEQYF.

V gene TRBV18 combines with J gene TRBJ2-1; tentative D call: TRBD1 (6 bases). The ends were cut back, 3 bases at V and 6 bases at J, with 6 bases in the middle. This CDR3 contains 12 residues. The V gene's germline CDR1 is KGHSH and CDR2 LQKENI. The CDR3 coding sequence is TGTGCCAGCTCACCGGGGGCCAATGAGCAGTTCTTC. Amino acid sequence: CASSPGANEQFF.

V gene TRBV7-9 combines with J gene TRBJ2-3; TRBD2 agrees at 11 bases. Germline trimming cut 2 bases from V and 2 bases from J; bases unmatched to any gene: 6. Per germline, CDR1 SEHNR and CDR2 FQNEAQ (reference sequence). The CDR3 consists of 17 residues. CDR3 nucleotides: TGTGCCAGCAGCTTATTAGTAGCGGGAGGGCTCACAGATACGCAGTATTTT. The encoded protein is CASSLLVAGGLTDTQYF.

There are a few counts of this clonotype. The V gene is TRBV12-3 or TRBV12-4, the J gene TRBJ2-1; D possibly corresponds to TRBD2 (5 bases). The CDR3 has 17 residues. Deletions cut 5 bases from V and 0 bases from J, with 17 bases between. The CDR3 region is CASSVSIGMSSYNEQFF. In DNA form, the CDR3 reads TGTGCCAGCAGTGTATCGATCGGGATGAGCTCCTACAATGAGCAGTTCTTC.

The rearrangement links TRBV4-2 to TRBJ2-3; perhaps TRBD2 as D (6 bases). V was shortened by 0 bases and J by 2 bases, with 15 bases between the two germline ends. CDR3 size: 17 residues. Germline CDR1 and CDR2: LGHNA and YNFKEQ. This chain's CDR3 is CASSQDVAGFNTDTQYF. CDR3 in DNA: TGTGCCAGCAGCCAAGATGTGGCGGGATTTAACACAGATACGCAGTATTTT.

This chain joins TRBV2 and TRBJ2-4; possible D gene TRBD1, 5 bases. The V and J ends lost 4 bases and 10 bases respectively, with 8 bases between them. CDR3 length: 11 amino acids. Germline V gene data show CDR1 as SNHLY and CDR2 as FYNNEI. The CDR3 nucleotides read TGTGCCAGCAGTGTGGGGCCTATTCAGTACTTC. Translated: CASSVGPIQYF.

This clonotype was detected only a few times. The genes are TRBV5-1 and TRBJ1-1; D is possibly TRBD1 (6 bases). CDR1 is SGHRS, CDR2 YFSETQ, per germline. The length of the CDR3 is 13 residues. Trimming shortened V by 6 bases and J by 5 bases, and 14 bases separated the two germline ends. CDR3 protein: CASKARGTTEAFF. Here the CDR3 DNA reads TGCGCCAGCAAAGCTAGGGGGACTACTGAAGCTTTCTTT.

The chain carries TRBV28 and TRBJ1-2; no definite D call. From germline, CDR1 is MDHEN and CDR2 SYDVKM. This CDR3 spans 13 amino acids. Trimming removed 2 bases from V and 7 bases from J, with 11 bases in between. The CDR3 region has the DNA TGTGCCAGCAGTTTAGGTCGTCTTGGTGGCTACACCTTC. Translated, it gives CASSLGRLGGYTF.

The chain links TRBV10-2 to TRBJ2-7; 10 positions match TRBD2. The germline gives CDR1 WSHSY, CDR2 SAAADI. CDR3 length: 16 amino acids. V lost 3 bases to trimming and J lost 0 bases; unmatched junction nucleotides: 5. The CDR3 loop reads CASSDAPSGGSYEQYF. DNA for the CDR3: TGCGCCAGCAGTGATGCCCCTAGCGGGGGCTCCTACGAGCAGTACTTC.

The chain joins TRBV28 to TRBJ1-4; no reliable D call. Germline CDR1 reads MDHEN; CDR2 reads SYDVKM. The CDR3 extends over 14 amino acids. V lost 5 bases and J 4 bases, leaving 11 bases between the germline ends. CDR3 amino acids: CASSLGHRNEKLFF. CDR3 bases: TGTGCCAGCAGTCTCGGGCACCGTAATGAAAAACTGTTTTTT.

The chain links TRBV5-1 to TRBJ2-3, with D maybe TRBD2 (7 bases). V was clipped by 0 bases and J by 3 bases, with 14 bases between them. CDR3 size: 16 residues. Germline V CDR1 and CDR2: SGHRS, YFSETQ. The CDR3 is CASSLVGGGRTDTQYF. Written as DNA, the CDR3 is TGCGCCAGCAGCTTGGTTGGCGGGGGCCGGACAGATACGCAGTATTTT. Full variable domain (remainder filled in from reference TRBV5-1 and TRBJ2-3): KAGVTQTPRYLIKTRGQQVTLSCSPISGHRSVSWYQQTPGQGLQFLFEYFSETQRNKGNFPGRFSGRQFSNSRSEMNVSTLELGDSALYLCASSLVGGGRTDTQYFGPGTRLTVL.

The rearrangement uses TRBV5-1 and TRBJ2-7; weak D call: TRBD2 (6 bases). The V end lost 0 bases, the J end lost 3 bases, and 25 bases lay between the germline ends. The CDR3 runs 19 residues. Germline CDR1 and CDR2: SGHRS and YFSETQ. The CDR3 coding sequence is TGCGCCAGCAGCTTGGGGTGGAGGGGAATAGGCCCGACCCTCTACGAGCAGTACTTC. Its protein is CASSLGWRGIGPTLYEQYF.

The table lists this clonotype with a few counts. The rearrangement links TRBV3-1 to TRBJ1-3; the match to TRBD1 covers 10 bases. The length of the CDR3 is 16 residues. V lost 4 bases and J lost 3; bases outside the gene matches: 6. Germline V gives CDR1 LGHDT, CDR2 YNNKEL (reference sequence). This chain's CDR3 is CASSRSTGGIGNTIYF. DNA for the CDR3: TGTGCCAGCAGCCGTTCGACAGGGGGCATTGGAAACACCATATATTTT.

V usage is TRBV19 and J usage is TRBJ1-5; unclear D gene. Trimming left V 4 bases short and J 5 bases short, with 6 bases between. The CDR3 runs 12 residues. Germline assignment: CDR1 LNHDA and CDR2 SQIVND (reference sequence). The CDR3 coding sequence is TGTGCCAGTAGTACTAGTCATCAGCCCCAGCATTTT. This encodes CASSTSHQPQHF.

This clonotype was picked up a small number of times. The chain uses TRBV25-1 and TRBJ2-1, with 10 bases lining up with TRBD2. Germline V gives CDR1 MGHDK, CDR2 SYGVNS. The ends lost 2 bases at V and 4 bases at J; junction bases unmatched: 5. This CDR3 is built from 16 residues. CDR3 sequence (DNA): TGTGCCAGCAGTGAAGGGGCTAGCGGGGGATACAATGAGCAGTTCTTC. Translated: CASSEGASGGYNEQFF.

This clonotype occurred many times. The J gene is TRBJ2-3, the V gene TRBV18, with 11 bases lining up with TRBD2. The CDR3 is 14 residues long. Trimming removed 3 bases from V and 5 bases from J; junction bases left unmatched: 1. From germline, CDR1 is KGHSH and CDR2 LQKENI. CDR3 in DNA: TGTGCCAGCTCACCTCTAGCGGGAGGAGATACGCAGTATTTT. It translates to CASSPLAGGDTQYF.

This clonotype was found a few times. The gene calls are TRBV28 and TRBJ2-2, with D unresolved. The ends were cut back, 5 bases at V and 3 bases at J, with 16 bases in the middle. This CDR3 region has 16 residues. Germline CDR1 MDHEN, CDR2 SYDVKM. CDR3 protein: CASSTTRVGHTGELFF. For the CDR3, the DNA is TGTGCCAGCAGTACCACCCGGGTGGGCCACACCGGGGAGCTGTTTTTT. Variable domain in full (rest from reference TRBV28 and TRBJ2-2): DVKVTQSSRYLVKRTGEKVFLECVQDMDHENMFWYRQDPGLGLRLIYFSYDVKMKEKGDIPEGYSVSREKKERFSLILESASTNQTSMYLCASSTTRVGHTGELFFGEGSRLTVL.

This clonotype was picked up a small number of times. The gene calls are TRBV12-3 or TRBV12-4 and TRBJ2-3; possibly TRBD1 or TRBD2 for D (5 bases each). The germline V and J ends were trimmed by 2 bases and 0 bases, with 9 bases remaining between them. The CDR3 spans 15 residues. In nucleotides, the CDR3 is TGTGCCAGCAGTTTATGGTGGGGGAGCACAGATACGCAGTATTTT. Encoded protein: CASSLWWGSTDTQYF.

There are a few counts of this clonotype. The chain has TRBV3-1 and TRBJ2-3; a possible D gene is TRBD2 (5 bases). Germline lookup yields CDR1 LGHDT and CDR2 YNNKEL (reference sequence). V dropped 3 bases and J dropped 1 base, with 8 bases sitting between them. CDR3 size: 14 residues. CDR3 protein: CASSHDGGTDTQYF. The CDR3 DNA sequence: TGTGCCAGCAGCCATGACGGGGGCACAGATACGCAGTATTTT.

The chain has TRBV20-1 and TRBJ2-7; 12 bases are shared with TRBD2. Germline V lookup: CDR1 DFQATT, CDR2 SNEGSKA (reference sequence). The CDR3 is 14 amino acids. J gave up 5 bases and V 2 bases, and 4 bases lay outside the gene matches. CDR3 region: CSARLAGGPHEQYF. The CDR3 bases are TGCAGTGCTAGACTAGCGGGAGGGCCCCACGAGCAGTACTTC.

A few counts support this clonotype. J is TRBJ2-7 and V is TRBV10-3; weak D call: TRBD2 (7 bases). The CDR3 is made up of 14 amino acids. V lost 6 bases and J 4 bases, leaving 16 bases between the germline ends. Germline V gene data show CDR1 as ENHRY and CDR2 as SYGVKD. The CDR3 bases are TGTGCCATCAGGGGGGCCGGCGGGGGTTACGAGCAGTACTTC. Translation gives CAIRGAGGGYEQYF.